The source of this T cell receptor (beta chain) is a study of shared clonotypes between healthy human individuals. Study context: The plates for each donor numbered three CD4 naive, three CD4 memory, two CD8 naive and one CD8 memory. General study results and limits: The four-donor shared clonotypes exceeded non-shared clonotypes in generation probability, with non-shared ones scoring lower.

As concerns this clone: Its antigen is as yet unknown.

Naivety among CD8 cells was defined by CD45RO negativity and positive CCR7 selection, thereby excluding terminally differentiated effector memory CD45RA+ cells. Several immunoSEQ 96-well plates shared each subset's DNA, each plate a replicate. The data were produced by immunoSEQ multiplex PCR, yet TCRdb's version contains in-frame clones alone and is incomplete. The sample shows hundreds of thousands of clones, 92% of them seen only once. The germline CDR1 and CDR2 sequences are MNHEY and SVGAGI. V was shortened by 4 bases and J by 1 base, with 11 bases between the two germline ends. The CDR3 is 14 residues long.

The J gene is TRBJ2-7, the V gene TRBV6-5; D perhaps matches TRBD1 (6 bases). Sequenced material: naive CD8+ T cells sorted from blood. This clonotype originated in a man aged 25 to 40 in good health. This chain's CDR3 is CASSFQGSSYEQYF. For the CDR3, the DNA is TGTGCCAGCAGTTTCCAGGGGTCGTCCTACGAGCAGTACTTC.